The present TCR beta chain was sequenced within a study of CD8+CD57+ T cells in acquired aplastic anemia. This clonotype has more than one count but fewer than ten. One junction end disagrees with the germline gene, perhaps due to a read error. This CDR3 contains 15 residues. Germline V gives CDR1 SGHVS, CDR2 FQNEAQ. The sequenced patients had an expansion of CD8+CD57+ cells seen by flow cytometry. TCR beta VDJ combinations and CDR3 sequences were profiled from genomic DNA. TCRdb reprocessed the reads with MiXCR, giving one entry per CDR3 protein. This table holds under 250,000 distinct CDR3 sequences, approximately 45% found once.

The clonotype comes from a human donor with aplastic anemia. The sample comprised sorted CD4+, CD8+, or CD8+CD57+ T cells (not recorded which) from PBMCs. J is TRBJ1-1 and V is TRBV7-8; 9 bases fit TRBD1. For the CDR3, the DNA is TGCGCCAGCAGCGACAGGGGGTTGAAGAACACTGAAGCTTTCTTT. It codes for CASSDRGLKNTEAFF.